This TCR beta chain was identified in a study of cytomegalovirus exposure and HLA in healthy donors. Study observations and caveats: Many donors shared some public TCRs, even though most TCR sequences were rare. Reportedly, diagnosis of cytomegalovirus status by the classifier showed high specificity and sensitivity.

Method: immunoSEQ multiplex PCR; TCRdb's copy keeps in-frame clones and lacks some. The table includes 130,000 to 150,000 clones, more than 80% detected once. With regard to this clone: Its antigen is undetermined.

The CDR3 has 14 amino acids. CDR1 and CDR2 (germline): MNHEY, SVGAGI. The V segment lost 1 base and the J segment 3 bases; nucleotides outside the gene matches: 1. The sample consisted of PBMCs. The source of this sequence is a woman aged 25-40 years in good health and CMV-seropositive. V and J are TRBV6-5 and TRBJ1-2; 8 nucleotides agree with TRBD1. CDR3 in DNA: TGTGCCAGCAGTTACTACAGGGGGGACTATGGCTACACCTTC. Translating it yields CASSYYRGDYGYTF.